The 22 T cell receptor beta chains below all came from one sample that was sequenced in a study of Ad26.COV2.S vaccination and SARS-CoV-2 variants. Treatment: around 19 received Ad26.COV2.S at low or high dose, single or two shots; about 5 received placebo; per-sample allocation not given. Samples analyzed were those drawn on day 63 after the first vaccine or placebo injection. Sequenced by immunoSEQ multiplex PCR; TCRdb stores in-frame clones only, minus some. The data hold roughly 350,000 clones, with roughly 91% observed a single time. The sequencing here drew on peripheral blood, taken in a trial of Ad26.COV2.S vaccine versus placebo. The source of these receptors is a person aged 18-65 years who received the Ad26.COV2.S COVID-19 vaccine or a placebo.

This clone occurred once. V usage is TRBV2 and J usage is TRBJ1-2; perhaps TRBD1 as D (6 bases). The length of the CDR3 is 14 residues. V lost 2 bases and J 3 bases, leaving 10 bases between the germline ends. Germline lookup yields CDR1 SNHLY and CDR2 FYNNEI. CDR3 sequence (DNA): TGTGCCAGCAGTGAACAGGGGTCTCACTATGGCTACACCTTC. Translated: CASSEQGSHYGYTF.

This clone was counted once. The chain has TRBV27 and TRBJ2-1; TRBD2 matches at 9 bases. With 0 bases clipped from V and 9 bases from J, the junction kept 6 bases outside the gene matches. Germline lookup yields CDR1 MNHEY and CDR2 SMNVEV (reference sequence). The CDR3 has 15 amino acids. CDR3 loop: CASSLSASGTIEQFF. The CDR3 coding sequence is TGTGCCAGCAGTTTATCGGCTAGCGGGACCATTGAGCAGTTCTTC.

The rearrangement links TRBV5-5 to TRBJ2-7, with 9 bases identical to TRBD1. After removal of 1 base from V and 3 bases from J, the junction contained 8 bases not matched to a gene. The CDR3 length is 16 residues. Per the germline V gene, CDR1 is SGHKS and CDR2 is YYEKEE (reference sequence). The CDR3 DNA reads TGTGCCAGCAGCTTGATCTACGGGACAGGGAGCTACGAGCAGTACTTC. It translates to CASSLIYGTGSYEQYF.

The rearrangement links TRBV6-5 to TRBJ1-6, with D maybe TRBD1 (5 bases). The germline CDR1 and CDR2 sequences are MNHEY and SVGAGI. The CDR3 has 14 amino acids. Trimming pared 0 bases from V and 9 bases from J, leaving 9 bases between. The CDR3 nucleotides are TGTGCCAGCAGTTACTCGCAGGGATTTTCACCCCTCCACTTT. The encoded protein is CASSYSQGFSPLHF.

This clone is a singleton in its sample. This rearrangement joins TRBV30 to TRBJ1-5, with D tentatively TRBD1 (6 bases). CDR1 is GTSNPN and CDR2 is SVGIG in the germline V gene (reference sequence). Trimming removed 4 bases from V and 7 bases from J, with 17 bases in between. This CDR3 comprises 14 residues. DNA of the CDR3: TGTGCCTGGAAGTCACAGGGAACGATACAGCCCCAGCATTTT. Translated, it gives CAWKSQGTIQPQHF.

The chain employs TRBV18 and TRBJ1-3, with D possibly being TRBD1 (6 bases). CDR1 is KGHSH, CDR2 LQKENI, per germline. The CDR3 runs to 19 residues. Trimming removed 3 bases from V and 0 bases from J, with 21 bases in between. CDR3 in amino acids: CASSPRDGTSISSGNTIYF. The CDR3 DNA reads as TGTGCCAGCTCACCTCGGGACGGGACATCGATTAGCTCTGGAAACACCATATATTTT.

The CDR3 region has the DNA TGTGCCAGCAGCTTGGAGGGGTTCACTGAAGCTTTCTTT. Translation gives CASSLEGFTEAFF. The genes are TRBV5-6 and TRBJ1-1, with a possible D match to TRBD1 (5 bases). The V gene's germline CDR1 is SGHDT and CDR2 YYEEEE. V lost 0 bases and J 4 bases, leaving 7 bases between the germline ends. The CDR3 is made up of 13 amino acids.

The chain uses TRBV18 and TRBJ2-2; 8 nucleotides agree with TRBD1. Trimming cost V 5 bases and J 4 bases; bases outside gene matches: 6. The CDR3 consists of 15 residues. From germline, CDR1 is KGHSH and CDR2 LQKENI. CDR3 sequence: CASSANTGGTGELFF. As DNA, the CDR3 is TGTGCCAGCTCAGCGAATACAGGGGGCACCGGGGAGCTGTTTTTT. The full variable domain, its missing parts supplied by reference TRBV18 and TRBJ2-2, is NAGVMQNPRHLVRRRGQEARLRCSPMKGHSHVYWYRQLPEEGLKFMVYLQKENIIDESGMPKERFSAEFPKEGPSILRIQQVVRGDSAAYFCASSANTGGTGELFFGEGSRLTVL.

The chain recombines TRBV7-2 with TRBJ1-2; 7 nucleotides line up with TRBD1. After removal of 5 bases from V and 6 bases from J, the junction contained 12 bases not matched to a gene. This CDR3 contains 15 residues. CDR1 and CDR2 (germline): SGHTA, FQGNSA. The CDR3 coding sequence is TGTGCCAGCAGCCCTATCGGCAGGGGGATTGATGGCTACACCTTC. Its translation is CASSPIGRGIDGYTF.

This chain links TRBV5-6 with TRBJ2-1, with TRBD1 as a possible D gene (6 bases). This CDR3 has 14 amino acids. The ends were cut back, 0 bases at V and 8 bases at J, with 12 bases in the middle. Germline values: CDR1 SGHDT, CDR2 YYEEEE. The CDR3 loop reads CASSLGGPGDEQFF. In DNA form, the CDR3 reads TGTGCCAGCAGCTTGGGGGGTCCAGGGGATGAGCAGTTCTTC.

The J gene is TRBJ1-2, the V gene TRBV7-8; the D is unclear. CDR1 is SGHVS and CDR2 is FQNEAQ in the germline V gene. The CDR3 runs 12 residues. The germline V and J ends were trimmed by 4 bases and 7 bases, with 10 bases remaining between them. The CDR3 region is CASSSPPGGYTF. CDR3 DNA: TGTGCCAGCAGCTCTCCTCCCGGTGGCTACACCTTC.

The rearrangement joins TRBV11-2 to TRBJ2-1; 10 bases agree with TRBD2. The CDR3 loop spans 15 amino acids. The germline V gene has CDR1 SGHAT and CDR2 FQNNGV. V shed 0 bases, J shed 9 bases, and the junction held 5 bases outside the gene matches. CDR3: CASSLELAGSGEQFF. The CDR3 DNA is TGTGCCAGCAGCTTAGAACTAGCGGGATCCGGTGAGCAGTTCTTC.

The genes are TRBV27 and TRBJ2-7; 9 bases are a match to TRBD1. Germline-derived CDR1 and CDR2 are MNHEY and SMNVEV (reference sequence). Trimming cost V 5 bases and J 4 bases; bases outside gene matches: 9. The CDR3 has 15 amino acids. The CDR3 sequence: CASSPRTGEVYEQYF. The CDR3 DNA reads TGTGCCAGCAGTCCAAGGACAGGGGAGGTTTACGAGCAGTACTTC.

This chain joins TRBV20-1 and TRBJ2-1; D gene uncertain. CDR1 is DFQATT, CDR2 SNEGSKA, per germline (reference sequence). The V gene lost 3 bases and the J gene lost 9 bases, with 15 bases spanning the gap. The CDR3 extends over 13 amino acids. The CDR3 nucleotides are TGCAGTGCTAGTCTTCCCGAGGTGGGTGAGCAGTTCTTC. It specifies CSASLPEVGEQFF.

CDR3 amino acids: CASGNEGSSYEQYF. The CDR3 DNA follows: TGTGCCAGCGGCAATGAGGGGAGCTCCTACGAGCAGTACTTC. The genes are TRBV9 and TRBJ2-7, with D perhaps assigned TRBD1 or TRBD2 (5 bases each). CDR1 is SGDLS and CDR2 is YYNGEE in the germline V gene. The CDR3 sequence is 14 residues long. The ends were cut back, 7 bases at V and 0 bases at J, with 14 bases in the middle.

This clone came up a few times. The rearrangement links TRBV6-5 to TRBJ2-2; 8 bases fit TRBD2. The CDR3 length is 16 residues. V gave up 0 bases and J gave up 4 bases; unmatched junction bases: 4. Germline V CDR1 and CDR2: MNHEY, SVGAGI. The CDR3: CASSYSAGLATGELFF. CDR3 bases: TGTGCCAGCAGTTACTCAGCCGGACTAGCCACCGGGGAGCTGTTTTTT.

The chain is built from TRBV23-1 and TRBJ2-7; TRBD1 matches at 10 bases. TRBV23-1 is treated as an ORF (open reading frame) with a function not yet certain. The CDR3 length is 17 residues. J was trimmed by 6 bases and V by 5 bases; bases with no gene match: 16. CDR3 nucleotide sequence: TGCGCCAGCAGTTACACCGAAGGGGGGGACAGGGGCCCCGAGCAGTACTTC. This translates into CASSYTEGGDRGPEQYF.

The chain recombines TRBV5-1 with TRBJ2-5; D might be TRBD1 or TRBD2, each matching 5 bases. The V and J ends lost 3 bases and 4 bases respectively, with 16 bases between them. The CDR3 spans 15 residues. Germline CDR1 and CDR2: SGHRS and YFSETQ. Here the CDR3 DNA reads TGCGCCAGCAGCTCATCCGGGACGAGGAGAGAGACCCAGTACTTC. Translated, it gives CASSSSGTRRETQYF.

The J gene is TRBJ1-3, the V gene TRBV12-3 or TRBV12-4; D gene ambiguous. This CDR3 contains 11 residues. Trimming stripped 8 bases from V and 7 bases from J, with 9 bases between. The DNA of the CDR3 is TGTGCCAGCCGGGTGGACAACACCATATATTTT. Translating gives CASRVDNTIYF.

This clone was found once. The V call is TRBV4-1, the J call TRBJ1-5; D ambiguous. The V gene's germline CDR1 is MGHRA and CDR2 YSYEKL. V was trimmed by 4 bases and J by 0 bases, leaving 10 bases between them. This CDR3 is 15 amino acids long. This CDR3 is CASSPRENSNQPQHF. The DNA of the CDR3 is TGCGCCAGCAGCCCCCGGGAGAATAGCAATCAGCCCCAGCATTTT.

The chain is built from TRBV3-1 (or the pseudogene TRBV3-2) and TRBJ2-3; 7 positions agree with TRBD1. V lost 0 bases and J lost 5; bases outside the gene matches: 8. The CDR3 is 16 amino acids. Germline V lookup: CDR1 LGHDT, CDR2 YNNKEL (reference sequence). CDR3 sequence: CASSQDWQGVLDTQYF. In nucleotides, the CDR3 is TGTGCCAGCAGCCAAGATTGGCAGGGGGTCTTAGATACGCAGTATTTT.

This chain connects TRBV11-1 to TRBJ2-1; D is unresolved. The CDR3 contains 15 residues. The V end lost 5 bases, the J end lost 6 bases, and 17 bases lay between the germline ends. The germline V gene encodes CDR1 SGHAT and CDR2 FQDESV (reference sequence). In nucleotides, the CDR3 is TGTGCCAGCAGCCCCCTTCACCGTTTGGGCAATGAGCAGTTCTTC. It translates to CASSPLHRLGNEQFF.